This T cell receptor (beta chain) came from a study of blood T cell repertoires in COVID-19. Authors' analysis steps: By means of reference gene primer amplification, nucleated cell counts were estimated. TCRdb's table, derived via immunoSEQ multiplex PCR, lists solely in-frame clones and lacks some. Clone size and V and J calls were adopted from that table, with D and trimming inferred from the DNA. The data show roughly 180,000 clones, more than 80% seen once. Germline V lookup: CDR1 LGHDT, CDR2 YNNKEL (reference sequence). The V and J ends lost 4 bases and 6 bases, in that order; junction bases with no gene match: 2. CDR3 length: 14 residues. Recruits, aged about 18 to 100 years, lived in 24 US areas. Researchers sorted participants into cohorts using their self-reported clinical history. About this clone itself: Other DNA sequences from this sample encode an identical CDR3 as well.

The TCR originated in a man aged 40-49 years who had recovered from COVID-19. Sequenced sample: PBMCs or T cells enriched from blood (not recorded which). The rearrangement joins TRBV3-1 (or the pseudogene TRBV3-2) to TRBJ1-6; 8 positions match TRBD1. This CDR3 reads CASSPGQGNSPLHF. In DNA form, the CDR3 reads TGTGCCAGCAGCCCCGGACAGGGTAATTCACCCCTCCACTTT.